This TCR beta chain was sequenced in a study of CD8+ T cells in alopecia areata. Treatment given: oral pan-JAK inhibitor, 5-10 mg twice daily. Extraction and reverse transcription of RNA yielded cDNA as the sequencing template. TCRdb's copy holds only in-frame clones and misses some; the assay was immunoSEQ multiplex PCR. The sample consists of 95,000 to 100,000 clones, about 64% of them appearing once. The source material was CD8+ T cells sorted from blood, sampled at week 4, from a patient treated with tofacitinib. The receptor was derived from a human donor with alopecia areata.

Written as DNA, the CDR3 is TGTGCCAGCAGTTTTGGGTATGGAAGGGAGCAGTACTTC. It specifies CASSFGYGREQYF. The chain joins TRBV28 to TRBJ2-7, with no clear D. Trimming removed 3 bases from V and 7 bases from J, with 13 bases in between. This CDR3 has 13 residues. Germline values: CDR1 MDHEN, CDR2 SYDVKM.